This TCR beta chain is from a study of cytomegalovirus exposure and HLA in healthy donors. PCR primers comprised 60 Vbeta and 13 Jbeta primers. The data were produced by immunoSEQ multiplex PCR, yet TCRdb's version contains in-frame clones alone and is incomplete. The sample yields 99,000 or so clones, 10% to 15% seen once. As for this clone: Antigen: not known.

General study results and limits: In a later analysis, specific HLA alleles were associated with about 18,000 TCR beta sequences at a 0.05 false discovery rate. In a later analysis, a missense DCLRE1C variant was linked to TCR beta V- and J-gene trimming.

J was trimmed by 6 bases and V by 4 bases; bases with no gene match: 8. The CDR3 length is 15 residues. The germline V gene encodes CDR1 SGHTA and CDR2 FQGNSA. The TCR sequence derives from a man in his forties in good health and CMV-seropositive. The chain joins TRBV7-2 to TRBJ2-3; 9 positions match TRBD2. The sequencing input was PBMCs. CDR3 DNA sequence: TGTGCCAGCAGCTCCCGTAGCGGGAGTGGTGATACGCAGTATTTT. This sequence encodes CASSSRSGSGDTQYF.